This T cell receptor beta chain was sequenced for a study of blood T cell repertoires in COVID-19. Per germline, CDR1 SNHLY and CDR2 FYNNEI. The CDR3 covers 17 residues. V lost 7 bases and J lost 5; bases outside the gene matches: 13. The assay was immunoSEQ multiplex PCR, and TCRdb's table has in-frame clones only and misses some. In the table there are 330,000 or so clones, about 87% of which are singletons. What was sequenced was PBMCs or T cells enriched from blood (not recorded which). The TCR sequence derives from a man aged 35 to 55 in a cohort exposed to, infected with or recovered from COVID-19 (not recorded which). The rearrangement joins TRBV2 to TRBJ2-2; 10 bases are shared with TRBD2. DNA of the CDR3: TGTGCCAGCAAAAAGAAGGCACTAGCGGGACTTACCGGGGAGCTGTTTTTT. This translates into CASKKKALAGLTGELFF.